This TCR beta chain came from a study of control samples from healthy donors and cancer patients. Assay used: immunoSEQ multiplex PCR; TCRdb lists only in-frame clones, some missing. The top ten hold more than 6% of the sample, which has 350,000 to 450,000 clones, 75% to 95% seen once. This CDR3 comprises 13 residues. Trimming left V 3 bases short and J 9 bases short, with 12 bases between. Germline CDR1 and CDR2: LNHDA and SQIVND (reference sequence). The origin of this receptor is a man aged 35-49 years with head and neck cancer. The sequenced sample was PBMCs. The chain employs TRBV19 and TRBJ1-5; the D is unclear. The CDR3 is CASSIPRDRPQHF. In DNA, the CDR3 is TGTGCCAGTAGTATCCCCCGGGATAGGCCCCAGCATTTT.